Following are 15 T cell receptor beta chains from one sample sequenced in a study of shared clonotypes between healthy human individuals. Only in-frame clones appear in the TCRdb table, and some are missing; sequencing was by immunoSEQ multiplex PCR. This sample yields roughly 2.5 million clones, of which 85% to 95% are seen a single time; roughly 0.15% belongs to the top ten. Sequencing input: naive CD4+ T cells sorted from blood. Subset reported: CD45RA+ positively selected. These receptors all come from a man aged 18 to 29 in good health.

This rearrangement joins TRBV11-3 to TRBJ2-7; 7 nucleotides align to TRBD2. The CDR3 is 13 amino acids. V shed 5 bases and J 4 bases; nucleotides not matched to a gene: 5. The germline CDR1 and CDR2 sequences are SGHNT and YENEEA. CDR3 sequence (DNA): TGTGCCAGCAGCAGCGGGGCCGGGTACGAGCAGTACTTC. This translates into CASSSGAGYEQYF.

The chain is built from TRBV28 and TRBJ1-1, with D tentatively TRBD1 (6 bases). V gave up 5 bases and J gave up 10 bases, with 20 bases separating them. The CDR3 covers 14 residues. CDR1 is MDHEN and CDR2 is SYDVKM in the germline V gene. The CDR3 is CASSLGQFVRVAFF. The CDR3 region has the DNA TGTGCCAGCAGTCTCGGACAGTTCGTCCGGGTAGCTTTCTTT.

The V and J genes are TRBV5-1 and TRBJ1-3; 7 bases line up with TRBD1. J lost 3 bases, V lost 4 bases, and 7 bases had no gene match. The CDR3 is made up of 15 amino acids. In germline, CDR1 is SGHRS, CDR2 YFSETQ. The CDR3, as DNA: TGCGCCAGCAGCCCGGACAGGAGTGGTGGAAACACCATATATTTT. Protein product: CASSPDRSGGNTIYF.

This rearrangement joins TRBV7-2 to TRBJ2-1; TRBD2 matches at 11 bases. Per germline, CDR1 SGHTA and CDR2 FQGNSA. Trimming removed 1 base from V and 10 bases from J; junction bases left unmatched: 9. The CDR3 length is 16 residues. CDR3 sequence (DNA): TGTGCCAGCAGCTTAGATCTAGCGGGAGGTGTGGGAGAGCAGTTCTTC. This codes for CASSLDLAGGVGEQFF. Using reference TRBV7-2 and TRBJ2-1 for the parts outside the CDR3, the full variable domain is GAGVSQSPSNKVTEKGKDVELRCDPISGHTALYWYRQSLGQGLEFLIYFQGNSAPDKSGLPSDRFSAERTGGSVSTLTIQRTQQEDSAVYLCASSLDLAGGVGEQFFGPGTRLTVL.

V and J are TRBV4-1 and TRBJ2-1; 12 positions agree with TRBD2. This CDR3 spans 17 amino acids. The germline CDR1 and CDR2 sequences are MGHRA and YSYEKL. The ends lost 0 bases at V and 4 bases at J; junction bases unmatched: 4. The CDR3 loop is CASSQDTGLAGYNEQFF. The CDR3 bases are TGCGCCAGCAGCCAAGATACGGGACTAGCGGGTTACAATGAGCAGTTCTTC.

The chain recombines TRBV5-1 with TRBJ1-2; TRBD1 matches 7 bases. Germline V gene lookup returns CDR1 SGHRS and CDR2 YFSETQ. The CDR3 runs 14 residues. Losses at the gene ends were 3 bases for V and 5 bases for J; bases not matched to a gene: 7. The CDR3 coding sequence is TGCGCCAGCAGCTCAACTCCGGGACAGTATGGCTACACCTTC. Its protein product is CASSSTPGQYGYTF. The complete variable domain, with remaining parts taken from reference TRBV5-1 and TRBJ1-2, reads KAGVTQTPRYLIKTRGQQVTLSCSPISGHRSVSWYQQTPGQGLQFLFEYFSETQRNKGNFPGRFSGRQFSNSRSEMNVSTLELGDSALYLCASSSTPGQYGYTFGSGTRLTVV.

The chain couples TRBV7-8 to TRBJ2-7; 8 bases are a match to TRBD1. This CDR3 comprises 14 residues. Germline V CDR1 and CDR2: SGHVS, FQNEAQ. After removal of 7 bases from V and 0 bases from J, the junction contained 5 bases not matched to a gene. The CDR3 loop is CASTRQGSSYEQYF. The CDR3 region has the DNA TGTGCCAGCACCAGACAGGGGTCCTCCTACGAGCAGTACTTC.

This chain joins TRBV2 and TRBJ1-1, with 7 bases lining up with TRBD1. This CDR3 is 14 amino acids long. V lost 6 bases to trimming and J lost 6 bases; unmatched junction nucleotides: 10. Germline V lookup: CDR1 SNHLY, CDR2 FYNNEI. The CDR3 nucleotides are TGTGCCAGCAGGGACAGGAGAGCAAACGCTGAAGCTTTCTTT. It codes for CASRDRRANAEAFF.

Comment on this clone: The identical CDR3 is also encoded by other nucleotide sequences in the sample. The V and J genes are TRBV6-5 and TRBJ2-3, with D possibly matching TRBD1 (6 bases). From germline, CDR1 is MNHEY and CDR2 SVGAGI. CDR3 length equals 15 residues. The V end was cut by 2 bases, the J end by 0 bases, with 9 bases between. CDR3 DNA sequence: TGTGCCAGCAGTTACGGGGGCTCTAGCACAGATACGCAGTATTTT. Translated: CASSYGGSSTDTQYF.

The genes are TRBV7-2 and TRBJ2-3; D might be TRBD2 (5 bases). The length of the CDR3 is 15 residues. The V gene's germline CDR1 is SGHTA and CDR2 FQGNSA. Trimming left V 1 base short and J 2 bases short, with 10 bases between. CDR3 sequence (DNA): TGTGCCAGCAGCTTAGGCGGGCAACACACAGATACGCAGTATTTT. It yields the protein CASSLGGQHTDTQYF.

The V and J genes are TRBV7-9 and TRBJ2-7, with 12 nucleotides matching TRBD1. The CDR3 extends over 15 amino acids. V lost 5 bases and J lost 3; bases outside the gene matches: 5. Looked up from germline, CDR1 is SEHNR and CDR2 is FQNEAQ (reference sequence). CDR3 in amino acids: CASSPGTGGLYEQYF. DNA for the CDR3: TGTGCCAGCAGCCCCGGGACAGGGGGCCTCTACGAGCAGTACTTC.

The chain links TRBV19 to TRBJ2-5; D call uncertain. The J call is doubtful: the DNA matches TRBJ2-7 better. Per germline, CDR1 LNHDA and CDR2 SQIVND (reference sequence). There are 16 residues in the CDR3. In DNA, the CDR3 is TGTGCCAGTAGTAGCGGACGAAACAAGAACGCCTACGAGCAGTACTTC. Its translation: CASSSGRNKNAYEQYF.

This chain uses TRBV11-2 with TRBJ2-3; 12 bases map to TRBD2. Trimming cost V 4 bases and J 6 bases; bases outside gene matches: 5. CDR1 and CDR2 from the germline V gene are SGHAT and FQNNGV. This CDR3 is built from 15 residues. The CDR3 protein is CASSSDLAGGDTQYF. In nucleotides, the CDR3 is TGTGCCAGCAGCTCCGATCTAGCGGGGGGGGATACGCAGTATTTT.

J is TRBJ1-5 and V is TRBV23-1; a possible D gene is TRBD1 (6 bases). TRBV23-1 is recorded as an ORF, its role being uncertain. This CDR3 region has 15 residues. V was pared by 7 bases and J by 3 bases, with 16 bases between. The CDR3 spells CASILPTGFNQPQHF. DNA of the CDR3: TGCGCCAGCATTCTTCCAACAGGGTTCAATCAGCCCCAGCATTTT.

The J gene is TRBJ1-6, the V gene TRBV19; TRBD1 matches at 10 bases. Trimming removed 5 bases from V and 7 bases from J; junction bases left unmatched: 5. Germline assignment: CDR1 LNHDA and CDR2 SQIVND (reference sequence). The CDR3 length is 15 residues. The CDR3 is CASSGGTGVNSPLHF. The CDR3, as DNA: TGTGCCAGTAGTGGGGGGACAGGGGTAAATTCACCCCTCCACTTT.